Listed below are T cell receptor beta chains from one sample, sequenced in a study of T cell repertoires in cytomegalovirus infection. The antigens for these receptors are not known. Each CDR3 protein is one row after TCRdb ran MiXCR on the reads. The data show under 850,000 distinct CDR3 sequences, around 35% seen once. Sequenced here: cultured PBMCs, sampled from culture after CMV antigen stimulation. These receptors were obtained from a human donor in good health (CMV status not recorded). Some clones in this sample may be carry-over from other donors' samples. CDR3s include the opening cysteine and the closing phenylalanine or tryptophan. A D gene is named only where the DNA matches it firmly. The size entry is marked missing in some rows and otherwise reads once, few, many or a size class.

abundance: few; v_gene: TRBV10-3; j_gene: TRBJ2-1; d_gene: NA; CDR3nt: TGTGCCACCCAATTTTCCACAGATTTCCTTGGGGGAGAGCAGTTCTTC; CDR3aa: CATQFSTDFLGGEQFF
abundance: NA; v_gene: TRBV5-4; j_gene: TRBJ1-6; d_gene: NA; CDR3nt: TGTGCCATGACTCGGGCCGACAATTCACCCCTCCACTTT; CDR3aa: CAMTRADNSPLHF
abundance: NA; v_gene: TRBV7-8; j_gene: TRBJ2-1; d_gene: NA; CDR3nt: TGTGCCAGCAGCCTCCTCGCGTCTGGTGAGCAGTTCTTC; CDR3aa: CASSLLASGEQFF
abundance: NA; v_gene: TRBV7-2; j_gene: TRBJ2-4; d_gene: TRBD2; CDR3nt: TGTGCCAGCAGCCCCGGGACTAGCGGGGCCCGGAACATTCAGTACTTC; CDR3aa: CASSPGTSGARNIQYF
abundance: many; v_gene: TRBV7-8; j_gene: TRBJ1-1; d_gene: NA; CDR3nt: TGTGCCAGCAGCCCAAATTGGGGGGACACTGAAGCTTTCTTT; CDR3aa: CASSPNWGDTEAFF
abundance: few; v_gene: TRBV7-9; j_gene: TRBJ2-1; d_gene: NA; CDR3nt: TGTGCCAGCACCCCCCCTGGGGCAGGGGAGGGGAATGAGCAGTTCTTC; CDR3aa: CASTPPGAGEGNEQFF
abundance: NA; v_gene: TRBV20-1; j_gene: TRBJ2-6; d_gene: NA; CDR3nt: TGCAGTGCTATACAAGGGGGTGGATCTGGGGCCAACGTCCTGACTTTC; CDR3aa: CSAIQGGGSGANVLTF
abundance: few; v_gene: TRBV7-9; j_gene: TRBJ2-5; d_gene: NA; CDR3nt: TGTGCCAGCAGCGGGCTCCCGGGCGCGGGGGAGACCCAGTACTTC; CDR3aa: CASSGLPGAGETQYF
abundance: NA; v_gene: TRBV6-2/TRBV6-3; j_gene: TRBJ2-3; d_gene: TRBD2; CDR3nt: TGTGCCAGCAGTTACAGTTTGTTGCGGGAGTACGCAGATACGCAGTATTTT; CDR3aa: CASSYSLLREYADTQYF
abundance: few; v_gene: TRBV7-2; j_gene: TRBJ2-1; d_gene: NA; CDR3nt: TGTGCCAGCAGCCCGCAACTGGGGGCAGCGCAGTTCTTC; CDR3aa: CASSPQLGAAQFF
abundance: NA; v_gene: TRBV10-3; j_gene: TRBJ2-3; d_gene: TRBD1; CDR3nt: TGTGCCAGCGAACCGACAGGGGGCCTTTTCGATACGCAGTATTTT; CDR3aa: CASEPTGGLFDTQYF
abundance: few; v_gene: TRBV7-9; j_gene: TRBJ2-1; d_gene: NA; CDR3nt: TGTGCCAGCAGCGTAGGGACCAGGGGTGCGAATGAGCAGTTCTTC; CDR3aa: CASSVGTRGANEQFF
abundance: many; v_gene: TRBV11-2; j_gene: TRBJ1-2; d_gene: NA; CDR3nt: TGTGCCAGCAGCCCCGGGGCAGGGGCCGGGGATAACTATGGCTACACCTTC; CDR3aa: CASSPGAGAGDNYGYTF
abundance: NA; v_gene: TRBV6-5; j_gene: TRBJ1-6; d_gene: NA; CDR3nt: TGTGCCAGCAGTCCCGGTTACAGGGATTCACCCCTCCACTTT; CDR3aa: CASSPGYRDSPLHF
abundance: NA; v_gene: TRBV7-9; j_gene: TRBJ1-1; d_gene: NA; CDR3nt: TGTGCCACCACCGGGGGGAACACTGAAGCTTTCTTT; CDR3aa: CATTGGNTEAFF
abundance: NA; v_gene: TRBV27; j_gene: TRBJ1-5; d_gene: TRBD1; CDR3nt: TGTGCCAGCAGTTCTGGACAGGGTTCAGTTCAGCCCCAGCATTTT; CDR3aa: CASSSGQGSVQPQHF
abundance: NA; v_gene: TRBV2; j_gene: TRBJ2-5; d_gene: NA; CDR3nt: TGTGCCAGCGGGGACGCCCTCCAGTACTTC; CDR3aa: CASGDALQYF
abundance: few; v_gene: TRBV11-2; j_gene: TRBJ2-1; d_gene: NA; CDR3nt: TGTGCCAGCAGCTTAGAGGGGGGCCTACTTCTATTCAATGAGCAGTTCTTC; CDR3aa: CASSLEGGLLLFNEQFF
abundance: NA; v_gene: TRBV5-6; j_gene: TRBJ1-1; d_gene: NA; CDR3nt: TGTGCCAGCAGCCCCCCGGAACAGTGGGAGAACACTGAAGCTTTCTTT; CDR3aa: CASSPPEQWENTEAFF
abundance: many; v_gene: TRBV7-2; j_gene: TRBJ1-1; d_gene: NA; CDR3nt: TGTGCCAGCAGAAGTCTGGGGCTCACTGAAGCTTTCTTT; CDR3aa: CASRSLGLTEAFF
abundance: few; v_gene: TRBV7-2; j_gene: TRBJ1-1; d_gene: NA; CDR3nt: TGTGCCAGCAGCTCCCGGGTTCCTTTCTTT; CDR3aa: CASSSRVPFF
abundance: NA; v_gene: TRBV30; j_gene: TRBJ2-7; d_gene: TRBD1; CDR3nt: TGTGCCTGGAGCGAGTCCTGGACAGGGGATGAGCAGTACTTC; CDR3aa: CAWSESWTGDEQYF
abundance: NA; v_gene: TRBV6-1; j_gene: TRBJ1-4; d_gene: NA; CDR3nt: TGTGCCACCCTCCGGGCTCCTAATGAAAAACTGTTTTTT; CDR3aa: CATLRAPNEKLFF
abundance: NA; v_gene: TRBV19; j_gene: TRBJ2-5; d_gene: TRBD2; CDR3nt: TGTGCCAGTAGTATGGGGGGGACGGAGACCCAGTACTTC; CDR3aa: CASSMGGTETQYF
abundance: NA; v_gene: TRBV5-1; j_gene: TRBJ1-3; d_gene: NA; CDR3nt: TGCGCCAGCAGCTTTGAGACTTCTGGAAACACCATATATTTT; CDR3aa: CASSFETSGNTIYF
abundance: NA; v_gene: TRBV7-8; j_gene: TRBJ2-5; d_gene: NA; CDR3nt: TGTGCCAGCAGCCGAACAGTATTACTAGCCCAAGAGACCCAGTACTTC; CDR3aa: CASSRTVLLAQETQYF
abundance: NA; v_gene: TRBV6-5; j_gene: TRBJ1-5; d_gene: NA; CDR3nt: TGTGCCAGCAGTCCACTCTCGACATCTAGCAATCAGCCCCAGCATTTT; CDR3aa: CASSPLSTSSNQPQHF
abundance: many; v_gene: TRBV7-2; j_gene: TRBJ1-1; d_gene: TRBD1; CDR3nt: TGTGCCAGCAGCTTGGGACCGGGACAGGATACCGCTTTCTTT; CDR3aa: CASSLGPGQDTAFF
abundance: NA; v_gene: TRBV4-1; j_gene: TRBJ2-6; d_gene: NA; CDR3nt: TGCGCCAGCAGCCAAGATTCGGGACTCTCTGGGGCCAACGTCCTGACTTTC; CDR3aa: CASSQDSGLSGANVLTF
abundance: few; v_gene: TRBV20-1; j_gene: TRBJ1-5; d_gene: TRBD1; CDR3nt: TGCAGTGCCTCCGGGACAGACAATCAGCCCCAGCATTTT; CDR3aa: CSASGTDNQPQHF
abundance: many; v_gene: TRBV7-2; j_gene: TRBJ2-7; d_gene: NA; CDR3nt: TGTGCCAGCAGCCTCCGAGGGGCCCGCACATCCTACGAGCAGTACTTC; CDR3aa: CASSLRGARTSYEQYF
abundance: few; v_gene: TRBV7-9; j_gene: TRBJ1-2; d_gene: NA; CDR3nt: TGTGCCAGCAGCTTAGAATACCCAAGGAACTATGGCTACACCTTC; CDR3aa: CASSLEYPRNYGYTF
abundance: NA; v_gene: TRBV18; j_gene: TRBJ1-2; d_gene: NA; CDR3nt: TGTGCCAGCTCACCTATGAGACGGCAAGGCTACACCTTC; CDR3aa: CASSPMRRQGYTF
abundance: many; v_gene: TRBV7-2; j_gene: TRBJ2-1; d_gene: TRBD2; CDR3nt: TGTGCCAGCACCTTAGGGCCCCTAGCGGCAGTGTACAATGAGCAGTTCTTC; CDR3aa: CASTLGPLAAVYNEQFF
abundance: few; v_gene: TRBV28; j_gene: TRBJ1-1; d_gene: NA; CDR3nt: TGTGCCAGCAGTTTCGGGAACTACCGGGAATGGCTCAAACCCCGTTCCAATCAAAACACTGAAGCTTTCTTT; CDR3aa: CASSFGNYREWLKPRSNQNTEAFF